Listed below are T cell receptor beta chains from one sample, sequenced in a study of T cell responses to AZD1222 COVID-19 vaccine. Clones were read by immunoSEQ multiplex PCR, and TCRdb kept only the in-frame ones, dropping some. The table has 84,000 or so clones, 90% seen once. The sequenced sample was peripheral blood, obtained 28 days after the second AZD1222 dose. Receptors were obtained from an adult who received the AZD1222 COVID-19 vaccine. The CDR3 runs from the conserved cysteine through the conserved F or W. Fields, in order: J gene, V gene, CDR3 protein.

J: TRBJ1-4
V: TRBV9
CDR3: CASSGGTDLNEKLFF

J: TRBJ2-5
V: TRBV24-1
CDR3: CATSISGATGEETQYF

J: TRBJ1-1
V: TRBV12-3/TRBV12-4
CDR3: CASSLIGTEAFF

J: TRBJ1-2
V: TRBV30
CDR3: CAWSEQGAYGYTF

J: TRBJ2-1
V: TRBV29-1
CDR3: CSATPPGSKAGNEQFF

J: TRBJ2-3
V: TRBV11-3
CDR3: CASTLGGLRTDTQYF

J: TRBJ1-2
V: TRBV12-3/TRBV12-4
CDR3: CASSPPVGLGYTF

J: TRBJ2-6
V: TRBV7-7
CDR3: CASSPGTGALSGANVLTF

J: TRBJ2-1
V: TRBV3-1/TRBV3-2
CDR3: CASSQDRTSGRVSSYNEQFF

J: TRBJ1-3
V: TRBV30
CDR3: CAWSVWGTPDSGNTIYF

J: TRBJ1-3
V: TRBV6-4
CDR3: CASSDSIPDGASGNTIYF

J: TRBJ2-7
V: TRBV11-3
CDR3: CASSPTGNHYEQYF

J: TRBJ2-7
V: TRBV9
CDR3: CASSDNGQSSYEQYF

J: TRBJ2-2
V: TRBV24-1
CDR3: CATSDWQQDTGELFF

J: TRBJ2-1
V: TRBV9
CDR3: CASSVRGVGNEQFF

J: TRBJ1-1
V: TRBV6-1
CDR3: CASSDQGGGEAFF

J: TRBJ2-5
V: TRBV30
CDR3: CAGKGGMETQYF

J: TRBJ1-1
V: TRBV7-9
CDR3: CASSLKGRDTEAFF

J: TRBJ1-2
V: TRBV27
CDR3: CASSSLQGNYGYTF

J: TRBJ2-3
V: TRBV6-4
CDR3: CASSITGFSTDTQYF

J: TRBJ2-3
V: TRBV5-4
CDR3: CASSLDYRRDTQYF

J: TRBJ1-1
V: TRBV3-1/TRBV3-2
CDR3: CASSPRQGGMNTEAFF

J: TRBJ1-2
V: TRBV7-8
CDR3: CASSPSIHIANYGYTF

J: TRBJ1-3
V: TRBV6-5
CDR3: CASSYSRSSGNTIYF

J: TRBJ2-3
V: TRBV9
CDR3: CASSVGQGYDTQYF

J: TRBJ2-7
V: TRBV5-5
CDR3: CASSFIGQGSHEQYF

J: TRBJ1-1
V: TRBV28
CDR3: CASSLGGARVTEAFF

J: TRBJ1-1
V: TRBV28
CDR3: CASSLPRLNTEAFF

J: TRBJ2-3
V: TRBV5-4
CDR3: CASRPGTGNTDTQYF

J: TRBJ1-5
V: TRBV6-2/TRBV6-3
CDR3: CASSTGMGGDQPQHF

J: TRBJ2-7
V: TRBV5-5
CDR3: CASSLGQGFSYEQYF

J: TRBJ1-2
V: TRBV28
CDR3: CASSLDTANYGYTF

J: TRBJ2-3
V: TRBV7-2
CDR3: CASSLGGQGSDTQYF

J: TRBJ1-4
V: TRBV15
CDR3: CATSRDVATNEKLFF

J: TRBJ1-2
V: TRBV27
CDR3: CASSHRQDHYTF

J: TRBJ2-3
V: TRBV19
CDR3: CASSMESLHRYF

J: TRBJ1-5
V: TRBV6-5
CDR3: CASSSWAPSQPQHF

J: TRBJ1-2
V: TRBV6-2/TRBV6-3
CDR3: CASSLEDFYGYTF

J: TRBJ2-7
V: TRBV6-2/TRBV6-3
CDR3: CASSFPAGRSYEQYF

J: TRBJ1-2
V: TRBV6-5
CDR3: CASSSDRLYGYTF

J: TRBJ2-2
V: TRBV6-4
CDR3: CATQREVMSGELFF

J: TRBJ2-7
V: TRBV9
CDR3: CASSPGWAPEQYF

J: TRBJ1-4
V: TRBV3-1/TRBV3-2
CDR3: CASSQVGGDEKLFF

J: TRBJ2-7
V: TRBV6-4
CDR3: CALRNGRSSYEQYF

J: TRBJ1-2
V: TRBV3-1/TRBV3-2
CDR3: CASSQGDGFLYGYTF

J: TRBJ2-2
V: TRBV7-2
CDR3: CASSLPTGPTGELFF

J: TRBJ1-1
V: TRBV29-1
CDR3: CSAGDSVLTEAFF

J: TRBJ2-5
V: TRBV11-3
CDR3: CASSPFLAAQETQYF

J: TRBJ1-6
V: TRBV3-1/TRBV3-2
CDR3: CASSQGYSRGNSPLHF

J: TRBJ1-1
V: TRBV6-5
CDR3: CASSYEGQGEAFF

J: TRBJ1-2
V: TRBV5-4
CDR3: CASVPRDRGPISYGYTF

J: TRBJ2-7
V: TRBV5-4
CDR3: CASSGKGLAEPSYEQYF

J: TRBJ1-2
V: TRBV6-5
CDR3: CASSPPTASWTYTF

J: TRBJ2-5
V: TRBV5-6
CDR3: CARGGGVNGRGETQYF